This T cell receptor (beta chain) was obtained from a study of blood T cells in healthy people across ages. Comment on this clonotype: The antigen is unknown.

Combining a sample-barcoded 5' primer with a J-beta primer mix, a second PCR ran for about 7 to 12 cycles. TCRdb reanalysed the 5' RACE reads using MiXCR and keeps one entry per CDR3 protein. The table has about 1,600,000 distinct CDR3 sequences, 40% to 50% seen once. Study-level results: Percentage of naive T cells showed a strong correlation with TCR beta diversity. The unsorted PBMCs prevented any conclusive comparison of naive versus antigen-experienced cells. The recorded TCR beta diversity per million T cells decreased in a roughly linear manner with age.

It was 9.5 to 10 milliliters of peripheral blood that were drawn from each donor. The receptor was isolated from a woman under 30 in good health. Sequenced: blood.

CDR3 sequence (DNA): TGTGCCAGCAGCCCGGGACAGGGATGGGAGGCTTTCTTT. Protein: CASSPGQGWEAFF. The chain joins TRBV28 to TRBJ1-1; TRBD1 aligns across 9 bases. The CDR3 has 13 amino acids. V lost 6 bases to trimming and J lost 11 bases; unmatched junction nucleotides: 10. Germline CDR1 is MDHEN and CDR2 is SYDVKM.